The clone carrying this TCR beta chain was seen repeatedly, ten times or more. As yet, its antigen is unknown. These data are taken from a study of T cell repertoires in cytomegalovirus infection. Overall study context: Indicated by public TCR beta signatures were CMV infection and matching HLA type.

TCRdb analysed the reads with MiXCR anew, one entry per CDR3 protein. This sample has about 740,000 distinct CDR3 sequences; around 30% occur once, and the top ten carry 15% to 20%. Points from the study as a whole: In two of eight donors, the top clonotype was HLA-C-restricted CMV-specific. Identification of carriers of CMV plus the relevant HLA was achieved through cumulative public TCR beta family frequency.

The CDR3 runs to 13 residues. The V gene's germline CDR1 is SGHTA and CDR2 FQGNSA. The junction had 3 bases not matched to a gene; V was cut back by 6 bases and J by 4 bases. This sample comprised cultured PBMCs, obtained from culture after CMV antigen stimulation. The chain is built from TRBV7-2 and TRBJ1-3; TRBD1 agrees at 7 bases. The sequence was collected from a human donor in good health (CMV status not recorded). Some clones in this sample may be carry-over from other donors' samples. CDR3 protein: CASRGQSGNTIYF. The CDR3 DNA is TGTGCCAGCAGGGGACAGTCCGGAAACACCATATATTTT.